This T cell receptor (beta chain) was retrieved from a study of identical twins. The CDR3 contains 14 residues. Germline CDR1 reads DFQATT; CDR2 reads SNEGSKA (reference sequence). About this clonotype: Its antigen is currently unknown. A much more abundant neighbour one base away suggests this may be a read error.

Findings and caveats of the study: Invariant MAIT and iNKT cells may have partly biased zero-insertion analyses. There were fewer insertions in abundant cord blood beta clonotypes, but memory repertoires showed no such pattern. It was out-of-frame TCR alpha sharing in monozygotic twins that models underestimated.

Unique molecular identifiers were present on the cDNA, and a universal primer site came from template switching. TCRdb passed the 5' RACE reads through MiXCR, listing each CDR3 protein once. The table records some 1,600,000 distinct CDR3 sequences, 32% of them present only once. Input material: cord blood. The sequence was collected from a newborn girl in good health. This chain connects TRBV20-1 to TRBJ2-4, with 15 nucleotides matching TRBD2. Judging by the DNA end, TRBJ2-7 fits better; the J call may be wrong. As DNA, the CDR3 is TGCAGTGCTAGCGGGACTAGCGGGAGGTACGAGCAGTACTTC. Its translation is CSASGTSGRYEQYF.